The 4 T cell receptor beta chains below come from one sample, sequenced in a study of CD8+CD57+ T cells in acquired aplastic anemia (dated by TCRdb to the late 2010s). TCRdb records Illumina HiSeq 2000 as the sequencer. Genomic DNA was used as template for profiling of TCR beta VDJ combinations and CDR3 sequences. TCRdb reprocessing: public reads trimmed at Q25 with fastp, clones called with MiXCR, in-frame beta chains kept. Identical CDR3 proteins give one entry, which carries the most common genes and DNA. The sample table holds 200,000 to 250,000 distinct CDR3 sequences, of which 34% were seen once. The biggest ten clones account for 1% to 1.3% of the sample. What was sequenced was sorted CD4+, CD8+, or CD8+CD57+ T cells (not recorded which) from PBMCs. The receptor source for this set is a human donor in good health, serving as a control.

The chain uses TRBV2 and TRBJ2-7, with TRBD1 matching over 8 bases. V gave up 4 bases and J gave up 8 bases; unmatched junction bases: 7. The CDR3 runs 13 residues. Germline assignment: CDR1 SNHLY and CDR2 FYNNEI. In nucleotides, the CDR3 is TGTGCCAGCAGTGTGCAGGGGGCTTACAAGCAGTACTTC. It codes for CASSVQGAYKQYF.

The chain has TRBV19 and TRBJ2-7, with D perhaps TRBD2 (5 bases). Trimming removed 3 bases at V and 1 base at J, with 10 bases between. This CDR3 is built from 14 residues. Germline lookup yields CDR1 LNHDA and CDR2 SQIVND (reference sequence). Here the CDR3 reads CASSIGVTSYEQYF. CDR3 coding DNA: TGTGCCAGTAGTATCGGGGTGACGTCCTACGAGCAGTACTTC.

This clonotype was detected ten times or more. The chain joins TRBV20-1 to TRBJ2-7; tentative D call: TRBD2 (5 bases). CDR1 and CDR2 from the germline V gene are DFQATT and SNEGSKA (reference sequence). V was clipped by 3 bases and J by 4 bases, with 16 bases between them. The CDR3 loop spans 14 amino acids. The CDR3 reads CSARSQRSTYEQYF. CDR3 DNA: TGCAGTGCTAGGTCCCAGCGGTCGACTTACGAGCAGTACTTC.

Many counts were recorded for this clonotype. The V and J genes are TRBV15 and TRBJ1-2; D not resolved. Germline values: CDR1 LNHNV, CDR2 YYDKDF (reference sequence). Trimming pared 3 bases from V and 7 bases from J, leaving 21 bases between. The length of the CDR3 is 16 residues. CDR3 sequence reads: CATSSYLMGSRSGYTF. The CDR3 nucleotides are TGTGCCACCAGCAGCTATCTCATGGGTTCTCGTTCTGGCTACACCTTC. Together with reference TRBV15 and TRBJ1-2, the CDR3 gives the full variable domain: DAMVIQNPRYQVTQFGKPVTLSCSQTLNHNVMYWYQQKSSQAPKLLFHYYDKDFNNEADTPDNFQSRRPNTSFCFLDIRSPGLGDTAMYLCATSSYLMGSRSGYTFGSGTRLTVV.